The clone carrying this TCR beta chain was recorded once. Germline CDR1 reads MNHNY; CDR2 reads SVGAGI (reference sequence). The CDR3 has 15 amino acids. After removal of 6 bases from V and 11 bases from J, the junction contained 9 bases not matched to a gene. Clones were sequenced by immunoSEQ multiplex PCR, and TCRdb holds only the in-frame ones, with some missing. This table has about 340,000 clones, roughly 90% appearing once. The sample is drawn from a study of blood T cell repertoires in COVID-19. The sequenced material came from PBMCs or T cells enriched from blood (not recorded which). The chain employs TRBV6-6 and TRBJ1-6; 11 bases agree with TRBD1. The receptor was derived from a woman aged 30 to 39 who had recovered from COVID-19. The CDR3 spells CASSLLTGQGAPLHF. The CDR3 nucleotides are TGTGCCAGCAGCCTTCTTACGGGACAGGGGGCACCCCTCCACTTT.